The 21 T cell receptor beta chains in this list originate from one sample, sequenced in a study of T cells after yellow fever vaccination. TCRdb fed the 5' RACE reads into MiXCR, producing one record per CDR3 protein. The repertoire has about 230,000 distinct CDR3 sequences, 5.5% to 8.5% of them found once; the top ten carry 1.1%. The sequencing here drew on CD4+ T cells sorted from PBMCs, taken on the day of the yellow fever booster vaccination. Receptors originate from a man aged 25 to 40 who received the YFV17D yellow fever vaccine.

This clonotype has at least ten counts. This chain links TRBV29-1 with TRBJ2-1, with 10 positions matching TRBD2. The junction had 7 bases not matched to a gene; V was cut back by 1 base and J by 1 base. Germline V gene sequence: CDR1 SQVTM, CDR2 ANQGSEA. The CDR3 runs 17 residues. The CDR3 nucleotides are TGCAGCGTTGAAGCCCTCCTAGCGGGAGTATCCTACAATGAGCAGTTCTTC. Translating gives CSVEALLAGVSYNEQFF.

Many counts were recorded for this clonotype. The rearrangement uses TRBV7-2 and TRBJ1-5; weak D call: TRBD1 (5 bases). V lost 5 bases and J 6 bases, leaving 20 bases between the germline ends. This CDR3 has 16 amino acids. The germline gives CDR1 SGHTA, CDR2 FQGNSA. CDR3 region: CASSPGPGEFPQPQHF. CDR3 nucleotides: TGTGCCAGCAGCCCTGGGCCGGGGGAGTTCCCTCAGCCCCAGCATTTT. The whole variable domain, remainder taken from reference TRBV7-2 and TRBJ1-5, is GAGVSQSPSNKVTEKGKDVELRCDPISGHTALYWYRQSLGQGLEFLIYFQGNSAPDKSGLPSDRFSAERTGGSVSTLTIQRTQQEDSAVYLCASSPGPGEFPQPQHFGDGTRLSIL.

Many counts were recorded for this clonotype. J is TRBJ2-1 and V is TRBV20-1, with TRBD2 matching 7 bases. Germline assignment: CDR1 DFQATT and CDR2 SNEGSKA (reference sequence). The V and J ends lost 5 bases and 8 bases, in that order; junction bases with no gene match: 9. This CDR3 is 13 amino acids long. The CDR3 DNA reads TGCAGTGCTGGCGCGGGAGTAGGCGATGAGCAGTTCTTC. Protein: CSAGAGVGDEQFF.

V and J are TRBV20-1 and TRBJ2-1; TRBD2 aligns across 10 bases. The CDR3 is made up of 15 amino acids. Trimming took 8 bases from V and 8 from J; bases not matched to a gene: 15. Germline V gene lookup returns CDR1 DFQATT and CDR2 SNEGSKA (reference sequence). The CDR3 nucleotides are TGCAGTCCTATACAGGGAGCGGGAGGGTTAGATGAGCAGTTCTTC. Its protein product is CSPIQGAGGLDEQFF.

This clonotype was seen only a few times. The rearrangement joins TRBV20-1 to TRBJ2-4, with D maybe TRBD2 (5 bases). The CDR3 contains 14 residues. The V gene's germline CDR1 is DFQATT and CDR2 SNEGSKA (reference sequence). The germline V and J ends were trimmed by 1 base and 5 bases, with 12 bases remaining between them. The CDR3 nucleotides are TGCAGTGCTAGAGGCGTAGCGACCGAAAACATTCAGTACTTC. Translating it yields CSARGVATENIQYF.

This clonotype came up a few times. This sequence joins TRBV11-2 and TRBJ2-1; 10 nucleotides match TRBD2. Looked up from germline, CDR1 is SGHAT and CDR2 is FQNNGV. V shed 0 bases and J 10 bases; nucleotides not matched to a gene: 6. The CDR3 sequence is 15 residues long. CDR3 amino acids: CASSLDGELAGEQFF. The CDR3 DNA follows: TGTGCCAGCAGCTTAGATGGTGAACTAGCGGGGGAGCAGTTCTTC.

The rearrangement links TRBV12-3 or TRBV12-4 to TRBJ2-2; TRBD1 might be the D (6 bases). The V gene lost 2 bases and the J gene lost 6 bases, with 13 bases spanning the gap. This CDR3 comprises 15 residues. As DNA, the CDR3 is TGTGCCAGCAGTTTATTCAGGGGCGGCGCCGGGGAGCTGTTTTTT. The encoded protein is CASSLFRGGAGELFF.

This clonotype was found many times. The chain has TRBV29-1 and TRBJ2-7; 7 bases are shared with TRBD1. Germline assignment: CDR1 SQVTM and CDR2 ANQGSEA. Germline trimming cut 5 bases from V and 0 bases from J; bases unmatched to any gene: 10. The CDR3 totals 15 residues. The CDR3 region is CSVTQGVLRSYEQYF. CDR3 DNA: TGCAGCGTTACCCAGGGGGTATTACGCTCCTACGAGCAGTACTTC.

This clonotype has only a few counts. The chain uses TRBV20-1 and TRBJ1-4; 8 bases align to TRBD1. There are 14 residues in the CDR3. Losses at the gene ends were 7 bases for V and 7 bases for J; bases not matched to a gene: 11. Germline V gene lookup returns CDR1 DFQATT and CDR2 SNEGSKA (reference sequence). CDR3 coding DNA: TGCAGTGTCCAACCACAGGGGGGGATTGAAAAACTGTTTTTT. Residues: CSVQPQGGIEKLFF.

Ten or more counts support this clonotype. V and J are TRBV20-1 and TRBJ2-7; 10 bases fit TRBD2. The CDR3 totals 14 residues. Germline trimming cut 7 bases from V and 3 bases from J; bases unmatched to any gene: 9. From germline, CDR1 is DFQATT and CDR2 SNEGSKA (reference sequence). CDR3 sequence: CSVGRSGRDYEQYF. The CDR3 DNA follows: TGCAGTGTTGGAAGGAGCGGGAGGGACTACGAGCAGTACTTC.

The CDR3 DNA is TGCGCCAGCAGTTTGTACCCCGGGACAAATAGCAATCAGCCCCAGCATTTT. This sequence encodes CASSLYPGTNSNQPQHF. The J gene is TRBJ1-5, the V gene TRBV5-1, with D possibly matching TRBD1 (6 bases). In germline, CDR1 is SGHRS, CDR2 YFSETQ. V was pared by 5 bases and J by 0 bases, with 18 bases between. The CDR3 totals 17 residues.

The table lists this clonotype with a few counts. This rearrangement joins TRBV6-6 to TRBJ2-7, with D hard to call. CDR1 is MNHNY, CDR2 SVGAGI, per germline (reference sequence). The CDR3 is made up of 12 amino acids. The ends were cut back, 0 bases at V and 6 bases at J, with 6 bases in the middle. The CDR3 DNA follows: TGTGCCAGCAGTTACTCCCCTACCGAGCAGTACTTC. The encoded protein is CASSYSPTEQYF.

In this sample, this clonotype turned up many times. The V gene is TRBV12-3 or TRBV12-4, the J gene TRBJ1-1; 9 bases fit TRBD1. Unmatched junction bases numbered 10, after V lost 6 bases and J lost 5 bases. CDR3 length: 15 amino acids. CDR3 coding DNA: TGTGCCAGCAGAAACCGACAGGGGGTTGCAACTGAAGCTTTCTTT. Protein: CASRNRQGVATEAFF.

This clonotype was seen a handful of times. The V gene is TRBV3-1, the J gene TRBJ2-7; unclear D gene. Per the germline V gene, CDR1 is LGHDT and CDR2 is YNNKEL (reference sequence). Trimming took 11 bases from V and 4 from J, leaving 24 bases between them. CDR3 length: 15 residues. The CDR3 here is CACPAPRGENYEQYF. The CDR3 DNA reads TGTGCCTGCCCGGCCCCCCGTGGCGAAAATTACGAGCAGTACTTC.

This clonotype was detected ten times or more. The chain has TRBV20-1 and TRBJ2-5; no reliable D call. V was clipped by 4 bases and J by 2 bases, with 11 bases between them. Germline V gene lookup returns CDR1 DFQATT and CDR2 SNEGSKA (reference sequence). CDR3 length: 13 amino acids. The CDR3 protein is CSATRPTQETQYF. The DNA for the CDR3 is TGCAGTGCTACTCGCCCCACACAAGAGACCCAGTACTTC.

In its sample, this clonotype was seen a few times. The V gene is TRBV12-3 or TRBV12-4, the J gene TRBJ1-5, with D perhaps TRBD1 (5 bases). Trimming took 5 bases from V and 0 from J, leaving 11 bases between them. This CDR3 is built from 15 residues. The CDR3 is CASSRGPYSNQPQHF. The CDR3, as DNA: TGTGCCAGCAGTCGGGGCCCATATAGCAATCAGCCCCAGCATTTT.

The V gene is TRBV5-1, the J gene TRBJ2-3, with 7 bases fitting TRBD2. With 0 bases clipped from V and 3 bases from J, the junction kept 10 bases outside the gene matches. CDR1 is SGHRS and CDR2 is YFSETQ in the germline V gene. The CDR3 totals 17 residues. Here the CDR3 reads CASSLEASGYGTDTQYF. The CDR3 nucleotides read TGCGCCAGCAGCTTGGAAGCTAGCGGCTATGGGACAGATACGCAGTATTTT.

The table lists this clonotype with many counts. The chain has TRBV27 and TRBJ2-1, with a possible D match to TRBD2 (6 bases). Germline V gives CDR1 MNHEY, CDR2 SMNVEV (reference sequence). This CDR3 region has 16 residues. V lost 6 bases and J lost 4, with 19 bases in between. The CDR3 sequence is CASSRTVVAAYNEQFF. Here the CDR3 DNA reads TGTGCCAGCAGCCGTACCGTGGTAGCGGCGTACAATGAGCAGTTCTTC.

To note about this clonotype: Given a much more abundant clone one base away, this may be a read error. The V call is TRBV5-1, the J call TRBJ1-4; D call uncertain. Germline V lookup: CDR1 SGHRS, CDR2 YFSETQ. The CDR3 sequence is 14 residues long. Trimming shortened V by 1 base and J by 2 bases, and 6 bases separated the two germline ends. Written as DNA, the CDR3 is TGCGCCAGCAGCTTGAGAGTCACTAATGAAAAACTGTTTTTT. It is translated as CASSLRVTNEKLFF.

CDR3: CASSLSGGPIAEAFF. DNA of the CDR3: TGTGCCAGCAGCTTATCGGGGGGGCCCATCGCTGAAGCTTTCTTT. The chain carries TRBV7-2 and TRBJ1-1; D is perhaps TRBD1 (6 bases). The CDR3 has 15 amino acids. V lost 2 bases and J lost 6, with 16 bases in between. Germline values: CDR1 SGHTA, CDR2 FQGNSA.

This clonotype was seen repeatedly, ten times or more. The chain employs TRBV18 and TRBJ2-3; 8 bases are a match to TRBD1. V lost 2 bases to trimming and J lost 0 bases; unmatched junction nucleotides: 1. CDR1 and CDR2 from the germline V gene are KGHSH and LQKENI. CDR3 length equals 15 residues. Here the CDR3 reads CASSPTGGSTDTQYF. CDR3 DNA sequence: TGTGCCAGCTCACCAACAGGGGGGAGCACAGATACGCAGTATTTT. Full variable domain (rest looked up from reference TRBV18 and TRBJ2-3): NAGVMQNPRHLVRRRGQEARLRCSPMKGHSHVYWYRQLPEEGLKFMVYLQKENIIDESGMPKERFSAEFPKEGPSILRIQQVVRGDSAAYFCASSPTGGSTDTQYFGPGTRLTVL.